This record looks at one T cell receptor (beta chain) sequence and its context. The antigen remains unidentified. This CDR3 is 11 amino acids long. CDR1 is DFQATT, CDR2 SNEGSKA, per germline (reference sequence). V lost 8 bases, J lost 8 bases, and 15 bases lay in between. This sample stems from a study of lymphopenia after photon versus proton radiotherapy. Study-wide points: Relative stability marked proton patients; photon patients lost diversity and naive cells.

Clones were sequenced by immunoSEQ multiplex PCR, and TCRdb holds only the in-frame ones, with some missing. The sample includes more than 70,000 clones, 65% to 85% of them seen just once. The chain has TRBV20-1 and TRBJ1-2; tentatively, D is TRBD1 (5 bases). This TCR derives from a man in his sixties with pancreatic cancer. The sample in question was peripheral blood, obtained from a patient treated with proton-based radiotherapy. The chain's CDR3 is CSKRLRDGYTF. In DNA, the CDR3 is TGCAGTAAAAGGCTACGGGACGGCTACACCTTC.